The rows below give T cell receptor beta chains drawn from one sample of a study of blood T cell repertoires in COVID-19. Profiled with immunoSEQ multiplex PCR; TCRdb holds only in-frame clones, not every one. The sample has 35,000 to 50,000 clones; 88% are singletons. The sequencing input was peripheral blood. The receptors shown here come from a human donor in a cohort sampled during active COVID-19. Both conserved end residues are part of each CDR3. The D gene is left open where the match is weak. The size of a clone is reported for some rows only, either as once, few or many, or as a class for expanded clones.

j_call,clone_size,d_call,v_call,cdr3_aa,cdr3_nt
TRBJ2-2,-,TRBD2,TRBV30,CAWSTALAGNTGELFF,TGTGCCTGGAGCACCGCACTAGCGGGTAACACCGGGGAGCTGTTTTTT
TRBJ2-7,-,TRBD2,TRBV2,CASSGKNRLAGGSYEQYF,TGTGCCAGCAGTGGGAAAAACAGACTAGCGGGGGGCTCCTACGAGCAGTACTTC
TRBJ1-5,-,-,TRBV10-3,CAISETGNQPQHF,TGTGCCATCAGTGAGACGGGGAATCAGCCCCAGCATTTT
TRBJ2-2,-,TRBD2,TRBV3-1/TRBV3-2,CASRLAGSSNTGELFF,TGTGCCAGTCGACTAGCGGGAAGCTCCAACACCGGGGAGCTGTTTTTT
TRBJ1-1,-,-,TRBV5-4,CASSLDRAATEAFF,TGTGCCAGCAGCTTGGACAGGGCCGCGACTGAAGCTTTCTTT
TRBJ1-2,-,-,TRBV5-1,CASSLGGTVHGYTF,TGCGCCAGCAGCCTGGGGGGCACTGTCCATGGCTACACCTTC
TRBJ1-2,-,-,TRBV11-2,CASSLGPSRRGYTF,TGTGCCAGCAGCTTAGGGCCCTCTCGCAGGGGCTACACCTTC
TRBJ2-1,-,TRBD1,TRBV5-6,CASSDTGGYNEQFF,TGTGCCAGCAGCGACACAGGGGGGTACAATGAGCAGTTCTTC
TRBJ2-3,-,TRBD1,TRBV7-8,CASSFDRGPDTQYF,TGTGCCAGCAGCTTCGACAGGGGTCCAGATACGCAGTATTTT
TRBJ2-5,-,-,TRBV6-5,CASSSGHTVETQYF,TGTGCCAGCAGTTCAGGGCATACGGTGGAGACCCAGTACTTC
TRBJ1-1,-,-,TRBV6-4,CARTRNTEAFF,TGTGCCAGGACAAGGAACACTGAAGCTTTCTTT
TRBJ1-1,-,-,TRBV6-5,CASSAKLYTEAFF,TGTGCCAGCAGCGCGAAATTGTACACTGAAGCTTTCTTT
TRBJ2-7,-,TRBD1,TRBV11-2,CASSLGQGAREQYF,TGTGCCAGCAGCTTAGGGCAGGGGGCACGGGAGCAGTACTTC
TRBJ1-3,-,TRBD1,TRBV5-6,CASSRRGQGTLGNTIYF,TGTGCCAGCAGCCGCCGAGGACAGGGGACGCTTGGAAACACCATATATTTT
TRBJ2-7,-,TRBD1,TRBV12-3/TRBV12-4,CASRPTGGSEQYF,TGTGCCAGCAGGCCGACAGGGGGGTCCGAGCAGTACTTC
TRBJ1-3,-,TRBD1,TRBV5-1,CASSLAQGGTGNTIYF,TGCGCCAGCAGCCTCGCCCAGGGGGGAACGGGAAACACCATATATTTT
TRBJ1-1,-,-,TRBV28,CASAAPQKNTEAFF,TGTGCCAGCGCCGCCCCACAGAAGAACACTGAAGCTTTCTTT
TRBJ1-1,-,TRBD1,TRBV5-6,CASSTPGGASYTEAFF,TGTGCCAGCAGCACGCCAGGGGGCGCTTCGTACACTGAAGCTTTCTTT
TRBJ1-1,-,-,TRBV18,CASSPPGQNTEAFF,TGTGCCAGCTCACCACCGGGCCAGAACACTGAAGCTTTCTTT
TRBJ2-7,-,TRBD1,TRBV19,CASGRDRGAYEQYF,TGTGCCAGTGGCCGGGACAGGGGGGCCTACGAGCAGTACTTC
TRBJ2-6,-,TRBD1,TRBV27,CASSASGTGARPGANVLTF,TGTGCCAGCAGTGCCTCCGGGACAGGGGCTCGCCCTGGGGCCAACGTCCTGACTTTC
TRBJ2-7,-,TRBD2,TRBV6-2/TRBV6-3,CASSGGTSGRSSYEQYF,TGTGCCAGCAGCGGGGGGACTAGCGGGAGGAGTTCCTACGAGCAGTACTTC
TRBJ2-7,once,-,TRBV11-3,CASSPMTGGPYEQYF,TGTGCCAGCAGCCCTATGACGGGGGGCCCCTACGAGCAGTACTTC
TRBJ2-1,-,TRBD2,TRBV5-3,CARSLVAGGMNNEQFF,TGTGCCAGAAGCTTGGTGGCGGGAGGAATGAACAATGAGCAGTTCTTC
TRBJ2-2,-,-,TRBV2,CASSEERPSSTGELFF,TGTGCCAGCAGTGAAGAGCGCCCCTCGAGCACCGGGGAGCTGTTTTTT
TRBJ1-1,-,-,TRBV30,CARKEAPDTEAFF,TGTGCCCGTAAGGAGGCGCCGGACACTGAAGCTTTCTTT
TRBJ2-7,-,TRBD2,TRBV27,CASSFGLAGFSYEQYF,TGTGCCAGCAGTTTCGGACTAGCGGGCTTCTCCTACGAGCAGTACTTC
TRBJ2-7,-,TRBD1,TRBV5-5,CASSLAVRDSYEQYF,TGTGCCAGCAGCTTGGCAGTCAGGGACAGCTACGAGCAGTACTTC
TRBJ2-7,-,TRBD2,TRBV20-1,CSASRASGKFYEQYF,TGCAGTGCTAGTAGGGCTAGCGGGAAATTCTACGAGCAGTACTTC
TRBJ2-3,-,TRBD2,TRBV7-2,CASISGRAGFGTDTQYF,TGTGCCAGTATTAGCGGGAGGGCCGGCTTCGGCACAGATACGCAGTATTTT
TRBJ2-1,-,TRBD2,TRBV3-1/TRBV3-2,CASSQRWASGRVDEQFF,TGTGCCAGCAGCCAAAGGTGGGCTAGCGGGAGGGTCGATGAGCAGTTCTTC
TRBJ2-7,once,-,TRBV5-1,CASSLETASNYEQYF,TGCGCCAGCAGCTTGGAGACAGCCTCTAACTACGAGCAGTACTTC
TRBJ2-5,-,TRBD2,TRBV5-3,CASGRLGDEETQYF,TGTGCCTCCGGGAGGCTAGGGGACGAAGAGACCCAGTACTTC
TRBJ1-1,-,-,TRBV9,CASSAEGGSFTEAFF,TGTGCCAGCAGCGCTGAGGGTGGCTCTTTCACTGAAGCTTTCTTT
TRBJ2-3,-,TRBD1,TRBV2,CATARDRGSDTQYF,TGTGCCACCGCACGGGACAGGGGTTCAGATACGCAGTATTTT
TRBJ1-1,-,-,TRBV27,CATRRGTEAFF,TGTGCCACCCGGCGGGGGACTGAAGCTTTCTTT
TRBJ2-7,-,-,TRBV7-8,CASSFSQGAYEQYF,TGTGCCAGCAGCTTCTCACAGGGAGCCTACGAGCAGTACTTC
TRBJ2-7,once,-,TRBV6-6,CASSYSGVYEQYF,TGTGCCAGCAGTTACTCGGGAGTCTACGAGCAGTACTTC
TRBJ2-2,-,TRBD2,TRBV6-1,CASSAATSGRMNTGELFF,TGTGCCAGCAGTGCAGCGACTAGCGGGAGGATGAACACCGGGGAGCTGTTTTTT
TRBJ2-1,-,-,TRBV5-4,CASSATGKNNEQFF,TGTGCCAGCAGCGCCACCGGGAAGAACAATGAGCAGTTCTTC
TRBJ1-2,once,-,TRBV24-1,CATSDGPGQFYGYTF,TGTGCCACCAGTGATGGACCTGGACAGTTCTATGGCTACACCTTC
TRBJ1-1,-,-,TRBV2,CASSEFRGAGTEAFF,TGTGCCAGCAGTGAATTTCGTGGGGCCGGCACTGAAGCTTTCTTT
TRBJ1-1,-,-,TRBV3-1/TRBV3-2,CASSQLRERNTEAFF,TGTGCCAGCAGCCAACTCCGGGAGAGGAACACTGAAGCTTTCTTT
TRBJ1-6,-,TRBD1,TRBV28,CASRYRGSYNSPLHF,TGTGCCAGCAGGTACAGGGGGTCCTATAATTCACCCCTCCACTTT
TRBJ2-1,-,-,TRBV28,CASSLWGLEGLNNEQFF,TGTGCCAGCAGTTTATGGGGGCTGGAGGGCTTGAACAATGAGCAGTTCTTC
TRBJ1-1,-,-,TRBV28,CASRPPSVNTEAFF,TGTGCCAGCAGACCCCCGTCAGTGAACACTGAAGCTTTCTTT
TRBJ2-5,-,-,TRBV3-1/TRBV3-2,CASSQAWGRETQYF,TGTGCCAGCAGCCAAGCCTGGGGGCGAGAGACCCAGTACTTC
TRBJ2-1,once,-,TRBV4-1,CASSQEKRRSYNEQFF,TGCGCCAGCAGCCAAGAGAAGCGGCGCTCCTACAATGAGCAGTTCTTC
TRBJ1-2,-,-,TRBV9,CASSAYLSGYTF,TGTGCCAGCAGCGCCTACTTATCTGGCTACACCTTC
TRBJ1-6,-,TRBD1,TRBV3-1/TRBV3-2,CASSRTGNNSPLHF,TGTGCCAGCAGCCGGACAGGGAACAATTCACCCCTCCACTTT
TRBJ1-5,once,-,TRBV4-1,CASSPPGGFNQPQHF,TGCGCCAGCAGCCCGCCGGGAGGGTTTAATCAGCCCCAGCATTTT
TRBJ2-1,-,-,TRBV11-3,CASSLWQEQFF,TGTGCCAGCAGCTTATGGCAGGAGCAGTTCTTC
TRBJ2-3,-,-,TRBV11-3,CASSFSRGPDTQYF,TGTGCCAGCAGTTTTTCCCGGGGTCCAGATACGCAGTATTTT
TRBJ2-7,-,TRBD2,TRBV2,CASSGFGGRGSYEQYF,TGTGCCAGCAGTGGATTTGGCGGGAGAGGATCCTACGAGCAGTACTTC
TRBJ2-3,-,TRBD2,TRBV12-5,CASGLRTSGSEQLAFTDTQYF,TGTGCTAGTGGTTTACGGACTAGCGGGAGCGAACAACTTGCCTTCACAGATACGCAGTATTTT